This T cell receptor beta chain was captured by sequencing in a study of lymphopenia after photon versus proton radiotherapy. This CDR3 region has 13 residues. The germline CDR1 and CDR2 sequences are LNHDA and SQIVND (reference sequence). V was shortened by 6 bases and J by 1 base, with 8 bases between the two germline ends. Sequencing used immunoSEQ multiplex PCR; TCRdb keeps in-frame clones, though not all of them. The repertoire holds about 23,000 clones, with around 90% as singletons. The sequence came from a woman between 70 and 85 years old with pancreatic cancer. Some clones in this sample may be carry-over from other donors' samples. The rearrangement uses TRBV19 and TRBJ2-3, with TRBD2 as a possible D gene (5 bases). The sample consisted of peripheral blood, taken from a patient treated with proton-based radiotherapy. This CDR3 is CASRNGGTDTQYF. The CDR3, as DNA: TGTGCCAGTAGGAACGGGGGCACAGATACGCAGTATTTT.